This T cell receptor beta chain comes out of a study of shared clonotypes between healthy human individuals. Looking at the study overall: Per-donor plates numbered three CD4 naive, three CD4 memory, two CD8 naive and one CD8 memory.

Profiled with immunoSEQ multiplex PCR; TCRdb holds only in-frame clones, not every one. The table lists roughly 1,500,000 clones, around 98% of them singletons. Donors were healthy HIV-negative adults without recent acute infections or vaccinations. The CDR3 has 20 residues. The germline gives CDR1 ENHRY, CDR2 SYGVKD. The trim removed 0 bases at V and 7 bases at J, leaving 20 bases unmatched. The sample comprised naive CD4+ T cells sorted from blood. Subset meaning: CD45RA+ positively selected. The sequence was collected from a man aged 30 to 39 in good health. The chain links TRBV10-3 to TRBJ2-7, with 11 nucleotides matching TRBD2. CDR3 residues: CAISESVGGSGRASRREQYF. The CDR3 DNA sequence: TGTGCCATCAGTGAGTCGGTTGGTGGTAGCGGGAGGGCCAGTCGGAGGGAGCAGTACTTC.